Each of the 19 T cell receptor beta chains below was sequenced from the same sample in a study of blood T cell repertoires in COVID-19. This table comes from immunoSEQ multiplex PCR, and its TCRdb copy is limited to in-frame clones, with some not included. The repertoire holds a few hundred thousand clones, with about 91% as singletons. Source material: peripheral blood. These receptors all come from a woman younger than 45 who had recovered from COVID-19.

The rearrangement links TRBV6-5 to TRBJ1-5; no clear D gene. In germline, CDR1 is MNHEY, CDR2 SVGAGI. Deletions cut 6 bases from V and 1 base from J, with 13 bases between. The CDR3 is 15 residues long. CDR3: CASSLRGSSNQPQHF. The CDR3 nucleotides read TGTGCCAGCAGCCTACGAGGGTCCAGCAATCAGCCCCAGCATTTT.

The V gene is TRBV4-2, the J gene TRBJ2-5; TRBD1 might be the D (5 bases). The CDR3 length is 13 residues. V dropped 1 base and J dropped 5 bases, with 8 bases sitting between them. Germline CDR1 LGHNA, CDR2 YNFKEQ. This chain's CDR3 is CASSQGGPETQYF. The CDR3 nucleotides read TGTGCCAGCAGCCAAGGGGGCCCGGAGACCCAGTACTTC.

The CDR3 DNA reads as TGTGCCAGCAGTTACTCCCCGACAGGTCCGGGTAACACCATATATTTT. Encoded protein: CASSYSPTGPGNTIYF. V and J are TRBV6-5 and TRBJ1-3; the D gene is possibly TRBD1 (6 bases). With 0 bases removed from V and 7 bases from J, the gap between germline ends came to 16 bases. CDR1 and CDR2 (germline): MNHEY, SVGAGI. There are 16 residues in the CDR3.

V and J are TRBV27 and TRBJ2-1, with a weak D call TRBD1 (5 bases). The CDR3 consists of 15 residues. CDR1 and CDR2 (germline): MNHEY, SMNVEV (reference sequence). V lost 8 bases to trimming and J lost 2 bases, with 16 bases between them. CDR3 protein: CASPPTVLPYNEQFF. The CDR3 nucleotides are TGTGCCAGCCCTCCGACAGTGCTACCCTACAATGAGCAGTTCTTC.

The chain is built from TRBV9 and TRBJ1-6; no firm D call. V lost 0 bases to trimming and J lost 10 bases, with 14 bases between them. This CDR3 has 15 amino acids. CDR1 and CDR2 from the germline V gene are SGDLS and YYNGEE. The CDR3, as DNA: TGTGCCAGCAGCGTAGACGCTGTTGGCACGTCACCCCTCCACTTT. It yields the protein CASSVDAVGTSPLHF.

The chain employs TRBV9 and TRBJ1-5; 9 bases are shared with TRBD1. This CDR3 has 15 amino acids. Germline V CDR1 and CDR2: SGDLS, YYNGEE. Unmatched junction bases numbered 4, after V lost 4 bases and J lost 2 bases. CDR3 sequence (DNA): TGTGCCAGCAGCCCACAGGGGGCTGGCAATCAGCCCCAGCATTTT. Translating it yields CASSPQGAGNQPQHF.

CDR3 loop: CASSAGGLGEKLFF. Here the CDR3 DNA reads TGTGCCAGCAGTGCAGGGGGCTTGGGTGAAAAACTGTTTTTT. The gene calls are TRBV28 and TRBJ1-4, with 8 bases lining up with TRBD1. Germline V gene sequence: CDR1 MDHEN, CDR2 SYDVKM. The V and J ends lost 5 bases and 7 bases, in that order; junction bases with no gene match: 6. The CDR3 length is 14 residues.

CDR3: CASSLGTGRSNQPQHF. Written as DNA, the CDR3 is TGTGCCAGCAGCTTGGGGACAGGCCGGAGCAATCAGCCCCAGCATTTT. The chain joins TRBV7-8 to TRBJ1-5; TRBD1 matches at 8 bases. V was clipped by 3 bases and J by 1 base; unmatched bases: 5. The CDR3 spans 16 residues. Germline V gene sequence: CDR1 SGHVS, CDR2 FQNEAQ.

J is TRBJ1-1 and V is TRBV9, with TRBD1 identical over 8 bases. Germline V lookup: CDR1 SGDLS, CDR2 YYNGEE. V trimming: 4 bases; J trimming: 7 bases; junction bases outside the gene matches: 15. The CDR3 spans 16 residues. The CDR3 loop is CASSILGGQGANEAFF. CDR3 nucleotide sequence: TGTGCCAGCAGCATCCTCGGGGGGCAGGGGGCGAATGAAGCTTTCTTT.

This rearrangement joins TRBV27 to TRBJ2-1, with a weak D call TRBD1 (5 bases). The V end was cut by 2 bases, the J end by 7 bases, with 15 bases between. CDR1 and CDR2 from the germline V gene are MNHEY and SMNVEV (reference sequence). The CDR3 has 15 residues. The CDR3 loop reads CASSLEAGWMNEQFF. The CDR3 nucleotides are TGTGCCAGCAGTTTAGAAGCAGGGTGGATGAATGAGCAGTTCTTC.

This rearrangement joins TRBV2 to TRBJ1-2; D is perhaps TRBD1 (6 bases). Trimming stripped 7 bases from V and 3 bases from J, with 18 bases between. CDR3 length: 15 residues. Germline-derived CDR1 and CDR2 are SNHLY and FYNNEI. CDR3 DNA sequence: TGTGCCAGCAAGAATGCAGGGGCAAAGGACTATGGCTACACCTTC. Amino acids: CASKNAGAKDYGYTF.

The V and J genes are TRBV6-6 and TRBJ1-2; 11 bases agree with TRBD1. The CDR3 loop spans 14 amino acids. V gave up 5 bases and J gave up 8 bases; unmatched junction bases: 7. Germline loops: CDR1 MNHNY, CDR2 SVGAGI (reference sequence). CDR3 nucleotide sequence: TGTGCCAGCAGTATCGGACAGGGGGCGTTGGGCTACACCTTC. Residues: CASSIGQGALGYTF.

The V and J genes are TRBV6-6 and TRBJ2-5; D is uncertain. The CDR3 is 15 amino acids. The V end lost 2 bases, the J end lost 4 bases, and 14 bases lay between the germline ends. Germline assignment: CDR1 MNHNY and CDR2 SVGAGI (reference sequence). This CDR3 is CASSYEALRIETQYF. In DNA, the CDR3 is TGTGCCAGCAGTTACGAGGCATTGAGGATAGAGACCCAGTACTTC.

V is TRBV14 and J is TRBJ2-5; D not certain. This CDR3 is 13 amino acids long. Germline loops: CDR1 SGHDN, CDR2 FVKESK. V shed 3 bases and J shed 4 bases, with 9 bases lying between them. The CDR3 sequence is CASSQQLLETQYF. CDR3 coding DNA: TGTGCCAGCAGCCAGCAGTTATTAGAGACCCAGTACTTC.

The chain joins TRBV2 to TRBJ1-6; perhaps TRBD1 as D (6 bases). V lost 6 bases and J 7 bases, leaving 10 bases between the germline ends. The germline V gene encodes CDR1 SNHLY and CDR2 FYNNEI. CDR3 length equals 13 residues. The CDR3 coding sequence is TGTGCCAGCAGACAGGGCTGGAATTCACCCCTCCACTTT. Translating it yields CASRQGWNSPLHF.

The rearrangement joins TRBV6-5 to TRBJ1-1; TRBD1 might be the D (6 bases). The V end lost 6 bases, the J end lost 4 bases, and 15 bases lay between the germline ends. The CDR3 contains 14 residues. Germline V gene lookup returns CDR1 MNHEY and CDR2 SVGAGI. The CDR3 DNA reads TGTGCCAGCAGCCTACAGGGAGGGGCCACTGAAGCTTTCTTT. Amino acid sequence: CASSLQGGATEAFF.

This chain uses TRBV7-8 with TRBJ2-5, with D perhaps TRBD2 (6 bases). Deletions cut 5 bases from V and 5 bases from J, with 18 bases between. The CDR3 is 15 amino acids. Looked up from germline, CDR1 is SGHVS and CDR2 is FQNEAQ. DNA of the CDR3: TGTGCCAGCAGCCCACGGGAGCGGGCCAGGGAGACCCAGTACTTC. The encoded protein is CASSPRERARETQYF.

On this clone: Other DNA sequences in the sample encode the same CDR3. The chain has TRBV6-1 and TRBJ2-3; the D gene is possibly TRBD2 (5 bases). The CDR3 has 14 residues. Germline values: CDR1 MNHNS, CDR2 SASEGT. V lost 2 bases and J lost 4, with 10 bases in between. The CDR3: CASSERGLADTQYF. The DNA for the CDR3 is TGTGCCAGCAGTGAAAGAGGACTGGCAGATACGCAGTATTTT.

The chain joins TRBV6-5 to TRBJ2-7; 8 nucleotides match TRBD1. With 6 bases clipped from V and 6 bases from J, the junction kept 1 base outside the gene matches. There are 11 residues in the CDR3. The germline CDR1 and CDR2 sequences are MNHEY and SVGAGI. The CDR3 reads CASRTGVEQYF. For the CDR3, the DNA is TGTGCCAGCAGGACAGGGGTCGAGCAGTACTTC.